One and the same sample provided the 3 T cell receptor beta chains below, sequenced in a study of blood T cell repertoires in COVID-19. Method: immunoSEQ multiplex PCR; TCRdb's copy keeps in-frame clones and lacks some. This sample has fewer than 400,000 clones, with more than 75% found just once. Sequencing was done on a sample of PBMCs or T cells enriched from blood (not recorded which). The receptors originated from a woman aged 50 to 60 who had recovered from COVID-19.

DNA for the CDR3: TGTGCCAGCAGCTTGCGTCAGGGGGCGGGAGATACGCAGTATTTT. This gives the protein CASSLRQGAGDTQYF. The chain couples TRBV5-6 to TRBJ2-3; 8 nucleotides agree with TRBD1. This CDR3 is built from 15 residues. The V gene end was trimmed by 1 base and the J gene end by 5 bases; junction bases not matched to a gene: 6. Germline lookup yields CDR1 SGHDT and CDR2 YYEEEE.

The chain carries TRBV30 and TRBJ2-7; 7 positions agree with TRBD2. CDR3 length: 12 residues. V shed 3 bases and J 6 bases; nucleotides not matched to a gene: 5. Germline V lookup: CDR1 GTSNPN, CDR2 SVGIG (reference sequence). CDR3 amino acids: CAWRHGGTEQYF. The CDR3 DNA reads TGTGCCTGGAGACACGGGGGGACCGAGCAGTACTTC.

The CDR3 DNA reads as TGTGCCAGCAGTCTTTCAGGGGGGACCGGGTTTGGCTACACCTTC. It yields the protein CASSLSGGTGFGYTF. The genes are TRBV3-1 (or the pseudogene TRBV3-2) and TRBJ1-2; 7 nucleotides match TRBD1. The germline V gene has CDR1 LGHDT and CDR2 YNNKEL (reference sequence). The length of the CDR3 is 15 residues. Trimming removed 6 bases from V and 7 bases from J; junction bases left unmatched: 14.